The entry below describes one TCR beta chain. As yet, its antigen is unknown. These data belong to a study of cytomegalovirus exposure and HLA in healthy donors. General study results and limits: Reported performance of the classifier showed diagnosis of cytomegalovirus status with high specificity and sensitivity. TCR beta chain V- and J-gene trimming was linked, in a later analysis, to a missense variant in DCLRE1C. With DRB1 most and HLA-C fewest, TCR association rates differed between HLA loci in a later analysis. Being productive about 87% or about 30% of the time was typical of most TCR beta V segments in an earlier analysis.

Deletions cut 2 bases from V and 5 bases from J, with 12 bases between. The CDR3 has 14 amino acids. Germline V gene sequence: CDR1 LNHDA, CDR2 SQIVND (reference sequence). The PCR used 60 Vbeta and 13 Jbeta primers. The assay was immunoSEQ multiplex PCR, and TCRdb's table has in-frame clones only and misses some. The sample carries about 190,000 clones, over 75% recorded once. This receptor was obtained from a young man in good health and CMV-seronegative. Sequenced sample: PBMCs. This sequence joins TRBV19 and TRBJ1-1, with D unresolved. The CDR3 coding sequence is TGTGCCAGTAGTATAAGCCTGGCTAGGACTGAAGCTTTCTTT. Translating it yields CASSISLARTEAFF. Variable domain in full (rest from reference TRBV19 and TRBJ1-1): DGGITQSPKYLFRKEGQNVTLSCEQNLNHDAMYWYRQDPGQGLRLIYYSQIVNDFQKGDIAEGYSVSREKKESFPLTVTSAQKNPTAFYLCASSISLARTEAFFGQGTRLTVV.